The entry below gives a single T cell receptor (beta chain) sequence along with its context. In the authors' methods: How many nucleated cells were present was estimated from reference gene primer amplification. Sequenced by immunoSEQ multiplex PCR; TCRdb stores in-frame clones only, minus some. That table gives V, J and clone size, and the DNA gave D and trimming. Here the sample spans about 300,000 clones, about 93% being singletons. This sample was taken from a study of blood T cell repertoires in COVID-19. Overall study: Researchers got acute and convalescent COVID-19 samples from the United States, Italy and Spain.

Recruits, aged roughly 18 to 95 years, lived in 20 to 30 US areas. Participants were placed into cohorts based on the clinical history they reported. Input material: PBMCs or T cells enriched from blood (not recorded which). The source is a woman aged 25 to 45 who had recovered from COVID-19.

In DNA form, the CDR3 reads TGTGCCAGCAGCCGGGGACTAGCGGGTATCAACACCGGGGAGCTGTTTTTT. It is translated as CASSRGLAGINTGELFF. J is TRBJ2-2 and V is TRBV21-1; the table's D call, TRBD2, has no DNA check behind it. TRBV21-1 is classified as a pseudogene. The CDR3 runs to 17 residues.